This T cell receptor (beta chain) was recorded in a study of control samples from healthy donors and cancer patients. Repertoires were generated with immunoSEQ multiplex PCR, while TCRdb's copy carries only in-frame clones and drops some. The sample includes just over 150,000 clones, approximately 94% of them seen just once. This CDR3 spans 16 amino acids. Trimming shortened V by 5 bases and J by 7 bases, and 23 bases separated the two germline ends. Germline assignment: CDR1 SEHNR and CDR2 FQNEAQ (reference sequence). This clone was counted only a few times. The sequenced sample consisted of blood. The sequence came from a woman between 40 and 55 years old in good health. This sequence joins TRBV7-9 and TRBJ1-2; no definite D call. The CDR3 is CASSPLTASYGGGYTF. For the CDR3, the DNA is TGTGCCAGCAGCCCCTTGACGGCCTCCTACGGTGGTGGCTACACCTTC.